The text below deals with one T cell receptor beta chain. The sample belongs to a study of cytomegalovirus exposure and HLA in healthy donors. Primers included in the PCR were 60 Vbeta and 13 Jbeta primers. TCRdb's copy holds only in-frame clones and misses some; the assay was immunoSEQ multiplex PCR. The table includes 150,000 to 250,000 clones, 70% to 85% detected once. Trimming pared 5 bases from V and 0 bases from J, leaving 18 bases between. The CDR3 has 17 amino acids. In germline, CDR1 is SGHTA, CDR2 FQGNSA. Material: PBMCs. This clonotype was sampled from a boy between 2 and 10 years old in good health and CMV-seronegative. V gene TRBV7-2 combines with J gene TRBJ2-3; no clear D gene. The CDR3 spells CASSINRIPSSTDTQYF. CDR3 nucleotides: TGTGCCAGCAGCATCAACAGAATACCCTCTAGCACAGATACGCAGTATTTT.